The 5 T cell receptor beta chains reported below all come from one sample, sequenced in a study of glioma-infiltrating T cells after dendritic cell vaccination. The time point denotes: after dendritic cell vaccination, including at tumor progression/relapse. Some clones are missing from TCRdb's copy, which holds only in-frame ones; the method was immunoSEQ multiplex PCR. The sample includes 90,000 to 140,000 clones, around 89% of them seen just once. The source material was blood, sampled after dendritic cell vaccination. The source of these receptors is a human donor with glioblastoma.

This chain connects TRBV4-1 to TRBJ2-7, with 13 bases identical to TRBD2. CDR1 MGHRA and CDR2 YSYEKL come from the germline V gene. This CDR3 is built from 19 residues. Trimming at V came to 1 base and at J to 0 bases, leaving 9 bases not matched to a gene. CDR3 in amino acids: CASSQGPSTSGGASYEQYF. DNA of the CDR3: TGCGCCAGCAGCCAAGGTCCCTCCACTAGCGGGGGGGCCTCCTACGAGCAGTACTTC.

The rearrangement uses TRBV18 and TRBJ1-3; TRBD1 matches 10 bases. Germline V gene data show CDR1 as KGHSH and CDR2 as LQKENI. Trimming cost V 3 bases and J 4 bases; bases outside gene matches: 3. The CDR3 length is 15 residues. The CDR3: CASSPDRGPGNTIYF. The CDR3 nucleotides are TGTGCCAGCTCACCCGACAGGGGGCCCGGAAACACCATATATTTT.

The chain employs TRBV7-2 and TRBJ2-7; 9 bases are a match to TRBD1. Germline CDR1 and CDR2: SGHTA and FQGNSA. The ends lost 5 bases at V and 3 bases at J; junction bases unmatched: 8. The CDR3 length is 15 residues. The CDR3 sequence: CASSQDRGWGYEQYF. The CDR3 DNA reads TGTGCCAGCAGCCAGGACAGGGGATGGGGCTACGAGCAGTACTTC. Filled out from reference TRBV7-2 and TRBJ2-7, the complete variable domain reads GAGVSQSPSNKVTEKGKDVELRCDPISGHTALYWYRQSLGQGLEFLIYFQGNSAPDKSGLPSDRFSAERTGGSVSTLTIQRTQQEDSAVYLCASSQDRGWGYEQYFGPGTRLTVT.

The chain is built from TRBV2 and TRBJ2-2; D is perhaps TRBD2 (6 bases). Germline V gene sequence: CDR1 SNHLY, CDR2 FYNNEI. V was trimmed by 6 bases and J by 3 bases, leaving 20 bases between them. There are 17 residues in the CDR3. The CDR3, as DNA: TGTGCCAGCAGCCTCACTGGGAGGTCGGGGTACACCGGGGAGCTGTTTTTT. This translates into CASSLTGRSGYTGELFF.

V is TRBV25-1 and J is TRBJ1-2, with TRBD1 matching over 8 bases. V shed 3 bases, J shed 9 bases, and the junction held 9 bases outside the gene matches. This CDR3 spans 14 amino acids. Germline lookup yields CDR1 MGHDK and CDR2 SYGVNS. CDR3: CASSDPGQGRSYTF. The CDR3 bases are TGTGCCAGCAGTGACCCCGGACAGGGCAGAAGCTACACCTTC.